One sample yielded the 21 T cell receptor beta chains listed below, sequenced in a study of blood T cell dynamics during melanoma immunotherapy. The time point was: pre-treatment baseline. Produced via immunoSEQ multiplex PCR; TCRdb's table is partial and in-frame only. The sample consists of approximately 9,500 clones, 88% of them appearing once. This specimen consisted of blood, obtained from a patient treated with checkpoint blockade. All receptors derive from a human donor with melanoma.

The gene calls are TRBV6-5 and TRBJ1-2; D is unclear. The germline CDR1 and CDR2 sequences are MNHEY and SVGAGI. V lost 2 bases to trimming and J lost 4 bases, with 8 bases between them. CDR3 size: 13 residues. The CDR3 DNA reads as TGTGCCAGCAGTTACACCCCGATCTATGGCTACACCTTC. Its translation: CASSYTPIYGYTF.

The chain uses TRBV27 and TRBJ2-7; D is uncertain. Trimming took off 0 bases at V and 1 base at J, with 10 bases between the two ends. The CDR3 has 15 residues. Germline V gene sequence: CDR1 MNHEY, CDR2 SMNVEV (reference sequence). The CDR3 sequence: CASSLSTDISYEQYF. CDR3 bases: TGTGCCAGCAGTTTATCGACCGACATTTCCTACGAGCAGTACTTC.

V gene TRBV5-1 combines with J gene TRBJ2-5; TRBD1 is a possible D gene (6 bases). Trimming stripped 4 bases from V and 4 bases from J, with 20 bases between. Per the germline V gene, CDR1 is SGHRS and CDR2 is YFSETQ. This CDR3 is built from 16 residues. This CDR3 reads CASSPAPAGAGETQYF. In DNA form, the CDR3 reads TGCGCCAGCAGCCCCGCGCCTGCAGGGGCGGGAGAGACCCAGTACTTC.

The chain is built from TRBV7-2 and TRBJ2-5; D perhaps matches TRBD2 (5 bases). The CDR3 is made up of 16 amino acids. Trimming stripped 3 bases from V and 0 bases from J, with 14 bases between. Germline loops: CDR1 SGHTA, CDR2 FQGNSA. The DNA of the CDR3 is TGTGCCAGCAGCTTGGGTGGACGGGGATACCAAGAGACCCAGTACTTC. Its translation: CASSLGGRGYQETQYF.

The V and J genes are TRBV7-6 and TRBJ1-3; D uncertain. The CDR3 consists of 14 residues. Germline V CDR1 and CDR2: SGHVS, FNYEAQ. With 1 base removed from V and 2 bases from J, the gap between germline ends came to 6 bases. The DNA for the CDR3 is TGTGCCAGCAGCTTAGGTCAGCCTGGAAACACCATATATTTT. Its protein is CASSLGQPGNTIYF.

The rearrangement links TRBV7-9 to TRBJ1-1; TRBD1 might be the D (6 bases). CDR1 and CDR2 from the germline V gene are SEHNR and FQNEAQ (reference sequence). The CDR3 has 16 residues. V was trimmed by 1 base and J by 5 bases, leaving 17 bases between them. CDR3 nucleotides: TGTGCCAGCAGCTTAGTTCCCCGGGGGCAAAGGACTGAAGCTTTCTTT. This gives the protein CASSLVPRGQRTEAFF.

The chain joins TRBV6-5 to TRBJ1-1; D uncertain. From germline, CDR1 is MNHEY and CDR2 SVGAGI. This CDR3 has 13 residues. Between the trimmed V and J ends, which lost 5 bases and 4 bases, there was a span of 11 bases. This chain's CDR3 is CASSRGEGTEAFF. Written as DNA, the CDR3 is TGTGCCAGCAGTCGGGGAGAAGGCACTGAAGCTTTCTTT.

This sequence joins TRBV18 and TRBJ1-2; D is ambiguous. Trimming shortened V by 1 base and J by 4 bases, and 10 bases separated the two germline ends. This CDR3 contains 14 residues. The germline gives CDR1 KGHSH, CDR2 LQKENI. In DNA form, the CDR3 reads TGTGCCAGCTCACCACGGACCCTTGGCTATGGCTACACCTTC. Translating gives CASSPRTLGYGYTF.

The chain uses TRBV15 and TRBJ2-5; unclear D gene. Trimming took 0 bases from V and 5 from J, leaving 10 bases between them. CDR3 length: 14 residues. Germline CDR1 LNHNV, CDR2 YYDKDF (reference sequence). In DNA, the CDR3 is TGTGCCACCAGCAGAGATTTTCCCTCGGAGACCCAGTACTTC. Its translation is CATSRDFPSETQYF.

The chain is built from TRBV5-1 and TRBJ2-5; D might be TRBD1 (5 bases). Germline lookup yields CDR1 SGHRS and CDR2 YFSETQ. V lost 5 bases and J 1 base, leaving 9 bases between the germline ends. The CDR3 is made up of 13 amino acids. CDR3 nucleotide sequence: TGCGCCAGCAGACAGGACCCCCAAGAGACCCAGTACTTC. Amino acid sequence: CASRQDPQETQYF.

CDR3 DNA: TGTGCCAGCAATAATTCTCCGGGGTCTGGGGAGCTGTTTTTT. Residues: CASNNSPGSGELFF. This chain connects TRBV27 to TRBJ2-2, with D possibly being TRBD2 (5 bases). Trimming pared 7 bases from V and 8 bases from J, leaving 17 bases between. CDR1 is MNHEY, CDR2 SMNVEV, per germline (reference sequence). The CDR3 length is 14 residues.

The chain is built from TRBV6-6 and TRBJ2-3; no definite D call. V was clipped by 4 bases and J by 0 bases, with 8 bases between them. In germline, CDR1 is MNHNY, CDR2 SVGAGI (reference sequence). The length of the CDR3 is 14 residues. CDR3 DNA sequence: TGTGCCAGCAGTTCCCATTTTAGCACAGATACGCAGTATTTT. It specifies CASSSHFSTDTQYF.

The table lists this clone with a count of one. This chain joins TRBV9 and TRBJ1-1; perhaps TRBD1 as D (6 bases). The CDR3 sequence is 15 residues long. V lost 3 bases and J 3 bases, leaving 15 bases between the germline ends. The germline gives CDR1 SGDLS, CDR2 YYNGEE. The CDR3 here is CASSADQGSYTEAFF. The CDR3 coding sequence is TGTGCCAGCAGCGCCGATCAGGGGAGCTACACTGAAGCTTTCTTT.

This chain connects TRBV5-1 to TRBJ1-4; maybe TRBD1 (5 bases). V was cut by 2 bases and J by 7 bases, with 12 bases left in between. This CDR3 comprises 14 residues. In germline, CDR1 is SGHRS, CDR2 YFSETQ. CDR3 bases: TGCGCCAGCAGCTTTGGGGACTTAGGTGAAAAACTGTTTTTT. This codes for CASSFGDLGEKLFF.

J is TRBJ1-5 and V is TRBV29-1, with a possible D match to TRBD1 (6 bases). V lost 6 bases, J lost 5 bases, and 11 bases lay in between. The V gene's germline CDR1 is SQVTM and CDR2 ANQGSEA. The CDR3 is 12 residues long. In nucleotides, the CDR3 is TGCAGCGTGAGGGCAGGGGATCAGCCCCAGCATTTT. This codes for CSVRAGDQPQHF.

The rearrangement joins TRBV6-1 to TRBJ2-7, with 9 positions matching TRBD1. Germline CDR1 MNHNS, CDR2 SASEGT. V was clipped by 3 bases and J by 5 bases; unmatched bases: 5. The CDR3 has 14 residues. CDR3 in amino acids: CASSDGTGLNEQYV. The CDR3 coding sequence is TGTGCCAGCAGTGACGGGACAGGGCTCAACGAGCAGTACGTC.

The genes are TRBV5-6 and TRBJ2-3, with D unresolved. This CDR3 spans 14 amino acids. Germline V CDR1 and CDR2: SGHDT, YYEEEE. V lost 5 bases and J 6 bases, leaving 16 bases between the germline ends. CDR3 amino acids: CASSYLSRADTQYF. The CDR3 nucleotides are TGTGCCAGCAGTTACTTATCCCGGGCCGATACGCAGTATTTT.

V and J are TRBV29-1 and TRBJ1-5, with D unresolved. Trimming stripped 4 bases from V and 1 base from J, with 5 bases between. The CDR3 is 12 amino acids. The germline V gene encodes CDR1 SQVTM and CDR2 ANQGSEA. The CDR3 loop reads CSVGHSNQPQHF. The CDR3 coding sequence is TGCAGCGTTGGACACAGCAATCAGCCCCAGCATTTT.

This clone was counted between two and nine times. V gene TRBV19 combines with J gene TRBJ1-1, with D unclear. Germline-derived CDR1 and CDR2 are LNHDA and SQIVND (reference sequence). Trimming took off 7 bases at V and 0 bases at J, with 18 bases between the two ends. CDR3 size: 16 residues. The CDR3 coding sequence is TGTGCCAGTAAGGCTCTGGGTCCTCCCCTGAACACTGAAGCTTTCTTT. This codes for CASKALGPPLNTEAFF.

The rearrangement joins TRBV7-7 to TRBJ1-1, with D perhaps matching TRBD1 (5 bases). In germline, CDR1 is SSHAT, CDR2 FNYEAQ (reference sequence). V lost 3 bases and J 1 base, leaving 6 bases between the germline ends. CDR3 size: 13 residues. CDR3 sequence (DNA): TGTGCCAGCAGCTTCGGGACGAACACTGAAGCTTTCTTT. It specifies CASSFGTNTEAFF. Based on the CDR3 plus reference TRBV7-7 and TRBJ1-1, the full variable domain is GAGVSQSPRYKVTKRGQDVTLRCDPISSHATLYWYQQALGQGPEFLTYFNYEAQPDKSGLPSDRFSAERPEGSISTLTIQRTEQRDSAMYRCASSFGTNTEAFFGQGTRLTVV.

This chain uses TRBV7-2 with TRBJ2-1, with D perhaps matching TRBD2 (6 bases). Germline CDR1 reads SGHTA; CDR2 reads FQGNSA. The CDR3 sequence is 16 residues long. V was trimmed by 4 bases and J by 5 bases, leaving 18 bases between them. CDR3 coding DNA: TGTGCCAGCAGCTCGAACTCGGGTACGGGGGACAATGAGCAGTTCTTC. It specifies CASSSNSGTGDNEQFF. Complete variable domain (other parts from reference TRBV7-2 and TRBJ2-1): GAGVSQSPSNKVTEKGKDVELRCDPISGHTALYWYRQSLGQGLEFLIYFQGNSAPDKSGLPSDRFSAERTGGSVSTLTIQRTQQEDSAVYLCASSSNSGTGDNEQFFGPGTRLTVL.